The 32 T cell receptor beta chains below come from one sample, sequenced in a study of OX40 agonist ivuxolimab in advanced cancers. TCRdb's copy holds only in-frame clones and misses some; the assay was immunoSEQ multiplex PCR. The sample includes more than 45,000 clones, around nine tenths of them seen just once. Sequencing used CD4+ or CD8+ T cells sorted from blood, obtained in a trial of the OX40 agonist ivuxolimab. The origin of the receptors is an adult with an advanced solid tumor such as melanoma, head and neck, liver or kidney cancer.

The J gene is TRBJ1-1, the V gene TRBV27, with D tentatively TRBD1 (6 bases). V lost 5 bases, J lost 0 bases, and 13 bases lay in between. The germline V gene has CDR1 MNHEY and CDR2 SMNVEV (reference sequence). The CDR3 length is 15 residues. The CDR3 DNA sequence: TGTGCCAGCAGTCCCAGTGGGGACATGAACACTGAAGCTTTCTTT. It is translated as CASSPSGDMNTEAFF.

CDR3 amino acids: CASSEWDSGASSYNEQFF. CDR3 in DNA: TGTGCCAGCAGTGAATGGGATTCCGGGGCAAGCTCCTACAATGAGCAGTTCTTC. V gene TRBV6-1 combines with J gene TRBJ2-1, with D perhaps matching TRBD1 or TRBD2 (5 bases each). The V gene lost 2 bases and the J gene lost 0 bases, with 17 bases spanning the gap. This CDR3 has 18 residues. Germline-derived CDR1 and CDR2 are MNHNS and SASEGT.

The rearrangement joins TRBV6-5 to TRBJ2-2; D is uncertain. This CDR3 is built from 14 residues. Germline loops: CDR1 MNHEY, CDR2 SVGAGI. V shed 3 bases and J shed 6 bases, with 11 bases lying between them. CDR3 sequence: CASSYGGVSGELFF. The CDR3, as DNA: TGTGCCAGCAGTTATGGTGGAGTGTCCGGGGAGCTGTTTTTT.

The CDR3 DNA sequence: TGTGCCAGCAGCTTGGCCCTCAACACCGGGGAGCTGTTTTTT. Translating it yields CASSLALNTGELFF. The rearrangement joins TRBV5-6 to TRBJ2-2; D not certain. The length of the CDR3 is 14 residues. Germline assignment: CDR1 SGHDT and CDR2 YYEEEE. The ends were cut back, 0 bases at V and 2 bases at J, with 5 bases in the middle.

This clone came up once. This sequence joins TRBV15 and TRBJ1-5, with D uncertain. The germline V gene has CDR1 LNHNV and CDR2 YYDKDF (reference sequence). Trimming shortened V by 4 bases and J by 1 base, and 17 bases separated the two germline ends. The CDR3 has 17 residues. The CDR3 spells CATSKYATGMSNQPQHF. The CDR3 nucleotides are TGTGCCACCAGCAAATACGCGACGGGAATGAGCAATCAGCCCCAGCATTTT.

The chain has TRBV27 and TRBJ2-1; tentative D call: TRBD2 (5 bases). Deletions cut 3 bases from V and 1 base from J, with 10 bases between. The CDR3 spans 15 residues. Germline CDR1 MNHEY, CDR2 SMNVEV (reference sequence). Written as DNA, the CDR3 is TGTGCCAGCAGTTTCGGAGAGGGATCCTACAATGAGCAGTTCTTC. Encoded protein: CASSFGEGSYNEQFF.

The rearrangement joins TRBV5-1 to TRBJ2-7; D may be TRBD1 or TRBD2 (5 bases each). CDR1 is SGHRS, CDR2 YFSETQ, per germline. This CDR3 region has 14 residues. The chain's CDR3 is CASSLGDSIYEQYV. DNA for the CDR3: TGTGCCAGCAGCTTGGGAGACAGTATCTACGAGCAGTACGTC.

This rearrangement joins TRBV30 to TRBJ2-7, with D possibly being TRBD1 (5 bases). Between the trimmed V and J ends, which lost 2 bases and 5 bases, there was a span of 10 bases. The CDR3 has 12 amino acids. Germline V gene data show CDR1 as GTSNPN and CDR2 as SVGIG (reference sequence). The CDR3 region is CAWSWGLDEQYF. The CDR3 bases are TGTGCCTGGAGTTGGGGCCTTGACGAGCAGTACTTC. Based on the CDR3 plus reference TRBV30 and TRBJ2-7, the full variable domain is SQTIHQWPATLVQPVGSPLSLECTVEGTSNPNLYWYRQAAGRGLQLLFYSVGIGQISSEVPQNLSASRPQDRQFILSSKKLLLSDSGFYLCAWSWGLDEQYFGPGTRLTVT.

The V gene is TRBV5-1, the J gene TRBJ1-5, with 10 bases lining up with TRBD1. Germline V CDR1 and CDR2: SGHRS, YFSETQ. V gave up 5 bases and J gave up 16 bases; unmatched junction bases: 9. The CDR3 has 12 residues. The CDR3 region has the DNA TGCGCCAGCAGGACAGGGGGCAGGGGTATACATTTT. It is translated as CASRTGGRGIHF. The full variable domain, completed using reference TRBV5-1 and TRBJ1-5, is KAGVTQTPRYLIKTRGQQVTLSCSPISGHRSVSWYQQTPGQGLQFLFEYFSETQRNKGNFPGRFSGRQFSNSRSEMNVSTLELGDSALYLCASRTGGRGIHFGDGTRLSIL.

The chain joins TRBV2 to TRBJ2-1; unclear D gene. This CDR3 has 14 amino acids. V dropped 6 bases and J dropped 6 bases, with 15 bases sitting between them. The germline V gene has CDR1 SNHLY and CDR2 FYNNEI. The CDR3 loop reads CASRERGRPNEQFF. CDR3 nucleotide sequence: TGTGCCAGCAGGGAGCGAGGACGCCCCAATGAGCAGTTCTTC.

V is TRBV6-4 and J is TRBJ2-3; D might be TRBD2 (5 bases). This CDR3 comprises 13 residues. Trimming shortened V by 0 bases and J by 4 bases, and 5 bases separated the two germline ends. CDR1 is MRHNA, CDR2 SNTAGT, per germline. The CDR3 DNA follows: TGTGCCAGCAGTGACTCGGAGGCAGATACGCAGTATTTT. It is translated as CASSDSEADTQYF.

The chain links TRBV15 to TRBJ2-1, with TRBD1 matching 7 bases. Per the germline V gene, CDR1 is LNHNV and CDR2 is YYDKDF (reference sequence). The CDR3 loop spans 14 amino acids. V lost 3 bases, J lost 4 bases, and 3 bases stayed unmatched. The CDR3 coding sequence is TGTGCCACCAGCAGTGACAGGGCATACAATGAGCAGTTCTTC. Encoded protein: CATSSDRAYNEQFF.

This clone was detected once. This chain connects TRBV11-2 to TRBJ2-1; no clear D gene. This CDR3 is 15 amino acids long. Trimming pared 5 bases from V and 0 bases from J, leaving 11 bases between. In germline, CDR1 is SGHAT, CDR2 FQNNGV. The CDR3 DNA sequence: TGTGCCAGCAGCCTCACTTGGCTCTCCTACAATGAGCAGTTCTTC. Amino acids: CASSLTWLSYNEQFF. Together with reference TRBV11-2 and TRBJ2-1, the CDR3 gives the full variable domain: EAGVAQSPRYKIIEKRQSVAFWCNPISGHATLYWYQQILGQGPKLLIQFQNNGVVDDSQLPKDRFSAERLKGVDSTLKIQPAKLEDSAVYLCASSLTWLSYNEQFFGPGTRLTVL.

This clone is a singleton in its sample. V gene TRBV27 combines with J gene TRBJ2-2; the D is unclear. This CDR3 contains 14 residues. Trimming left V 4 bases short and J 0 bases short, with 6 bases between. Per germline, CDR1 MNHEY and CDR2 SMNVEV (reference sequence). CDR3 in amino acids: CASSSGANTGELFF. The CDR3 DNA is TGTGCCAGCAGTTCCGGCGCGAACACCGGGGAGCTGTTTTTT.

The rearrangement uses TRBV5-6 and TRBJ2-5; D ambiguous. V lost 0 bases and J 4 bases, leaving 10 bases between the germline ends. CDR3 size: 14 residues. Germline V gives CDR1 SGHDT, CDR2 YYEEEE. CDR3 residues: CASSLGDSVETQYF. In DNA, the CDR3 is TGTGCCAGCAGCTTGGGAGATTCTGTAGAGACCCAGTACTTC.

The V call is TRBV7-9, the J call TRBJ1-2, with 7 bases aligning to TRBD1. Germline trimming cut 5 bases from V and 0 bases from J; bases unmatched to any gene: 9. CDR3 length: 16 residues. Per the germline V gene, CDR1 is SEHNR and CDR2 is FQNEAQ (reference sequence). This CDR3 is CASSPNRTGANYGYTF. The CDR3 region has the DNA TGTGCCAGCAGCCCAAATCGGACAGGAGCTAACTATGGCTACACCTTC.

In nucleotides, the CDR3 is TGCGCCAGCAGCCTGGGACGGAACACTGAAGCTTTCTTT. This encodes CASSLGRNTEAFF. The chain employs TRBV5-1 and TRBJ1-1; maybe TRBD1 (5 bases). The CDR3 runs 13 residues. Germline V gene sequence: CDR1 SGHRS, CDR2 YFSETQ. The V gene lost 4 bases and the J gene lost 1 base, with 8 bases spanning the gap.

V gene TRBV19 combines with J gene TRBJ1-3; D is uncertain. Germline loops: CDR1 LNHDA, CDR2 SQIVND (reference sequence). Trimming pared 10 bases from V and 4 bases from J, leaving 8 bases between. The CDR3 totals 11 residues. CDR3 sequence reads: CAIRVGNTIYF. The CDR3 nucleotides read TGTGCCATAAGGGTCGGAAACACCATATATTTT.

The chain is built from TRBV7-8 and TRBJ1-1; D call uncertain. V was shortened by 9 bases and J by 1 base, with 9 bases between the two germline ends. The germline V gene encodes CDR1 SGHVS and CDR2 FQNEAQ. The CDR3 sequence is 12 residues long. For the CDR3, the DNA is TGTGCCAGTTGTCGGAAGAACACTGAAGCTTTCTTT. Protein sequence: CASCRKNTEAFF.

This chain uses TRBV5-1 with TRBJ1-3; tentatively, D is TRBD1 (5 bases). The CDR3 covers 16 residues. The V and J ends lost 0 bases and 4 bases respectively, with 14 bases between them. CDR1 is SGHRS and CDR2 is YFSETQ in the germline V gene. Here the CDR3 DNA reads TGCGCCAGCAGCTTGGGAACAGAAGGGGAAGGAAACACCATATATTTT. Protein sequence: CASSLGTEGEGNTIYF.

V gene TRBV27 combines with J gene TRBJ1-1; D not resolved. V gave up 4 bases and J gave up 2 bases, with 8 bases separating them. CDR1 is MNHEY and CDR2 is SMNVEV in the germline V gene (reference sequence). This CDR3 has 13 residues. CDR3: CASSYAGNTEAFF. The CDR3 nucleotides are TGTGCCAGCAGTTACGCCGGAAACACTGAAGCTTTCTTT.

The chain recombines TRBV5-4 with TRBJ2-2, with TRBD1 matching 7 bases. The germline V gene has CDR1 SGHNT and CDR2 YYREEE (reference sequence). The V and J ends lost 5 bases and 5 bases, in that order; junction bases with no gene match: 9. This CDR3 spans 15 amino acids. CDR3 DNA sequence: TGTGCCAGCAGACCAACAGGGGATTGGACCGGGGAGCTGTTTTTT. It specifies CASRPTGDWTGELFF.

This chain links TRBV9 with TRBJ2-1; TRBD2 matches 12 bases. The junction had 13 bases not matched to a gene; V was cut back by 2 bases and J by 7 bases. This CDR3 region has 18 residues. The germline gives CDR1 SGDLS, CDR2 YYNGEE. For the CDR3, the DNA is TGTGCCAGCAGCGTCCTAGGGCTAGCGGGGGGGCTGGGTAATGAGCAGTTCTTC. Residues: CASSVLGLAGGLGNEQFF.

V is TRBV28 and J is TRBJ2-1; no definite D call. CDR1 and CDR2 from the germline V gene are MDHEN and SYDVKM. The CDR3 covers 17 residues. V lost 3 bases and J lost 0, with 15 bases in between. The DNA for the CDR3 is TGTGCCAGCAGTTTTTTGATCTCGGAGAGCTCCTACAATGAGCAGTTCTTC. The encoded protein is CASSFLISESSYNEQFF.

This clone was seen a handful of times. The chain carries TRBV6-4 and TRBJ1-1; D perhaps matches TRBD1 (5 bases). Looked up from germline, CDR1 is MRHNA and CDR2 is SNTAGT. Trimming took 5 bases from V and 2 from J, leaving 9 bases between them. The length of the CDR3 is 13 residues. DNA for the CDR3: TGTGCCAGCAGTCTGACAGATAACACTGAAGCTTTCTTT. This codes for CASSLTDNTEAFF.

The chain recombines TRBV6-6 with TRBJ1-3; D is ambiguous. Germline lookup yields CDR1 MNHNY and CDR2 SVGAGI (reference sequence). There are 16 residues in the CDR3. V was shortened by 0 bases and J by 6 bases, with 15 bases between the two germline ends. The DNA of the CDR3 is TGTGCCAGCAGTTACTCGGGTGGCAGATCAATAAACACCATATATTTT. Translating gives CASSYSGGRSINTIYF.

The J gene is TRBJ2-7, the V gene TRBV27; 7 bases are shared with TRBD1. Germline CDR1 reads MNHEY; CDR2 reads SMNVEV (reference sequence). This CDR3 is built from 14 residues. Trimming removed 2 bases from V and 3 bases from J; junction bases left unmatched: 4. The CDR3 region has the DNA TGTGCCAGCAGTTTAAGGGGGCGCAACTACGAGCAGTACTTC. Translation: CASSLRGRNYEQYF.

The chain links TRBV7-9 to TRBJ1-4; 10 bases are a match to TRBD1. The CDR3 totals 16 residues. Trimming at V came to 0 bases and at J to 7 bases, leaving 5 bases not matched to a gene. The germline V gene has CDR1 SEHNR and CDR2 FQNEAQ (reference sequence). CDR3 amino acids: CASSLADRGEVEKLFF. CDR3 bases: TGTGCCAGCAGCTTAGCGGACAGGGGGGAGGTTGAAAAACTGTTTTTT.

CDR3 residues: CASGFGANTEAFF. CDR3 nucleotides: TGTGCTAGTGGTTTCGGGGCGAACACTGAAGCTTTCTTT. This chain joins TRBV12-5 and TRBJ1-1, with D possibly matching TRBD1 (5 bases). The V end was cut by 3 bases, the J end by 1 base, with 6 bases between. The CDR3 has 13 amino acids. Germline CDR1 reads LGHNT; CDR2 reads FRNRAP.

This chain joins TRBV7-9 and TRBJ1-1, with 11 bases identical to TRBD1. V lost 5 bases, J lost 5 bases, and 7 bases stayed unmatched. Looked up from germline, CDR1 is SEHNR and CDR2 is FQNEAQ (reference sequence). CDR3 length equals 15 residues. The CDR3 reads CASSPGQGAPTEAFF. Here the CDR3 DNA reads TGTGCCAGCAGCCCTGGACAGGGGGCGCCAACTGAAGCTTTCTTT.

This clone was found once. The chain recombines TRBV9 with TRBJ1-3; 8 nucleotides match TRBD1. Germline V gene lookup returns CDR1 SGDLS and CDR2 YYNGEE. This CDR3 spans 16 amino acids. V dropped 4 bases and J dropped 1; count of bases not matched to a gene: 7. CDR3 in amino acids: CASSLKTGGSGNTIYF. The CDR3 DNA is TGTGCCAGCAGCCTTAAAACAGGGGGATCTGGAAACACCATATATTTT.

The V call is TRBV5-4, the J call TRBJ1-1; no reliable D call. The germline CDR1 and CDR2 sequences are SGHNT and YYREEE (reference sequence). Trimming left V 2 bases short and J 4 bases short, with 18 bases between. This CDR3 is 16 amino acids long. The CDR3 reads CASSLWNSGGGTEAFF. Here the CDR3 DNA reads TGTGCCAGCAGCTTATGGAACTCCGGTGGCGGCACTGAAGCTTTCTTT.